A selection of T cell receptor beta chains follows, all from one sample in a study of blood T cell repertoires in COVID-19. Clones were sequenced by immunoSEQ multiplex PCR, and TCRdb holds only the in-frame ones, with some missing. The sample comprises about 220,000 clones, around 75% of which are singletons, and around 4.7% rests with the top ten. The specimen was peripheral blood. The receptors were sampled from a human donor in a cohort sampled during active COVID-19. The CDR3 runs from the conserved cysteine through the conserved F or W. Each record gives: V gene, clone size, D gene, J gene, CDR3 DNA, CDR3 protein. A D gene is named only where the DNA matches it firmly. Clone size is not always given. Where it is, it says once, few, many or a class for expanded clones.

V: TRBV19; size: NA; D: TRBD1; J: TRBJ1-1; DNA: TGTGCCAGTAGTATGTCAGGGGGCGCGAACACTGAAGCTTTCTTT; CDR3: CASSMSGGANTEAFF
V: TRBV27; size: few; D: TRBD1; J: TRBJ2-3; DNA: TGTGCCAGCACCCTGGGGACAGGGGTCACAGATACGCAGTATTTT; CDR3: CASTLGTGVTDTQYF
V: TRBV19; size: NA; D: NA; J: TRBJ2-3; DNA: TGTGCCAGTAGTATACGGGCGCGGTCGGCTAGCGATGGCACAGATACGCAGTATTTT; CDR3: CASSIRARSASDGTDTQYF
V: TRBV7-3; size: NA; D: NA; J: TRBJ2-1; DNA: TGTGCCAGCAGCTCCAAGAGCAACTACAATGAGCAGTTCTTC; CDR3: CASSSKSNYNEQFF
V: TRBV5-4; size: once; D: TRBD2; J: TRBJ2-3; DNA: TGTGCCAGCAGCTTGGTCCCGGCGGGAGGGTTCCCAGATACGCAGTATTTT; CDR3: CASSLVPAGGFPDTQYF
V: TRBV18; size: NA; D: NA; J: TRBJ1-2; DNA: TGTGCCAGCTCACCAGGGCTCCAGACTAACTATGGCTACACCTTC; CDR3: CASSPGLQTNYGYTF
V: TRBV4-2; size: few; D: NA; J: TRBJ1-2; DNA: TGTGCCAGCAGCCCAACGACAGCATCTAACTATGGCTACACCTTC; CDR3: CASSPTTASNYGYTF
V: TRBV18; size: once; D: NA; J: TRBJ2-7; DNA: TGTGCCAGCTCACCATCTAGGGGCCGGCTGGACGAGCAGTACTTC; CDR3: CASSPSRGRLDEQYF
V: TRBV5-1; size: NA; D: TRBD2; J: TRBJ2-1; DNA: TGCGCCAGCAGAACCGGGACTAGCGGAGAAAATGAGCAGTTCTTC; CDR3: CASRTGTSGENEQFF
V: TRBV27; size: NA; D: TRBD1; J: TRBJ1-1; DNA: TGTGCCAGCAGTTTATCGGGGGGACAGCGAAACACTGAAGCTTTCTTT; CDR3: CASSLSGGQRNTEAFF
V: TRBV3-1/TRBV3-2; size: few; D: TRBD1; J: TRBJ2-7; DNA: TGTGCCAGCTGTCTAGGGGACAGGGCCCCCTACGAGCAGTACTTC; CDR3: CASCLGDRAPYEQYF
V: TRBV28; size: once; D: NA; J: TRBJ2-1; DNA: TGTGCCAGCGCTGTTTGGAGCAATGAGCAGTTCTTC; CDR3: CASAVWSNEQFF
V: TRBV6-6; size: NA; D: NA; J: TRBJ2-1; DNA: TGTGCCAGCAGTTATGGGGACCCCGGGGGTGATGAGCAGTTCTTC; CDR3: CASSYGDPGGDEQFF
V: TRBV7-9; size: NA; D: NA; J: TRBJ2-7; DNA: TGTGCCAGCAGCTTATGGAGGAACGAGCAGTACTTC; CDR3: CASSLWRNEQYF
V: TRBV27; size: NA; D: TRBD2; J: TRBJ2-1; DNA: TGTGCCAGCAGTTTATGGAGACTAGCGGATTCGGGGGTTTACAATGAGCAGTTCTTC; CDR3: CASSLWRLADSGVYNEQFF
V: TRBV29-1; size: NA; D: NA; J: TRBJ1-1; DNA: TGCAGCGTTGCGGTGAACACTGAAGCTTTCTTT; CDR3: CSVAVNTEAFF
V: TRBV5-4; size: once; D: NA; J: TRBJ1-1; DNA: TGTGCCAGCAGCTTGGTTGGACAGATGAACACTGAAGCTTTCTTT; CDR3: CASSLVGQMNTEAFF
V: TRBV28; size: medium-sized; D: TRBD1; J: TRBJ1-1; DNA: TGTGCCAGCAGTTTAACCCAGGGACAGGGGCTAAACACTGAAGCTTTCTTT; CDR3: CASSLTQGQGLNTEAFF
V: TRBV7-2; size: once; D: NA; J: TRBJ2-7; DNA: TGTGCCAGCAGCCCACGCCTACAGGCCCACGAGCAGTACTTC; CDR3: CASSPRLQAHEQYF
V: TRBV4-3; size: NA; D: TRBD1; J: TRBJ2-2; DNA: TGCGCCAGCAGCCAACCACGGACAGGGCTGGGATCCGGGGAGCTGTTTTTT; CDR3: CASSQPRTGLGSGELFF
V: TRBV7-9; size: NA; D: NA; J: TRBJ1-4; DNA: TGTGCCAGCAGCCCCGGCAGGCGAACTAATGAAAAACTGTTTTTT; CDR3: CASSPGRRTNEKLFF
V: TRBV28; size: NA; D: NA; J: TRBJ1-1; DNA: TGTGCCAGCAGTTTGGGTCAGGGAAACACTGAAGCTTTCTTT; CDR3: CASSLGQGNTEAFF
V: TRBV2; size: NA; D: NA; J: TRBJ1-1; DNA: TGTGCCAGCAGTGTGACTGAAAACACTGAAGCTTTCTTT; CDR3: CASSVTENTEAFF
V: TRBV2; size: NA; D: TRBD2; J: TRBJ2-3; DNA: TGTGCCAGCAGGAAGGGACTAGCCGGAGTATGGGGCACAGATACGCAGTATTTT; CDR3: CASRKGLAGVWGTDTQYF
V: TRBV3-1/TRBV3-2; size: few; D: TRBD2; J: TRBJ2-7; DNA: TGTGCCAGACACAACGACCCGCGGGGGGCGAACCCTAGCGGGGTCGAGCAGTACTTC; CDR3: CARHNDPRGANPSGVEQYF
V: TRBV19; size: NA; D: TRBD2; J: TRBJ2-7; DNA: TGTGCCAGTAGTGGAACCGGGACTAGCCTCTACGAGCAGTACTTC; CDR3: CASSGTGTSLYEQYF
V: TRBV3-1/TRBV3-2; size: NA; D: TRBD2; J: TRBJ2-2; DNA: TGTGCCAGCAGCCAAGATATGCGGGCTAGCGGGAGATTTACCGGGGAGCTGTTTTTT; CDR3: CASSQDMRASGRFTGELFF
V: TRBV5-5; size: NA; D: NA; J: TRBJ1-1; DNA: TGTGCCAGCAGCTTGGCAGGGATGATTGAAGCTTTCTTT; CDR3: CASSLAGMIEAFF
V: TRBV9; size: NA; D: TRBD1; J: TRBJ2-1; DNA: TGTGCCAGCAGCACCCAGACAGGGGGTGGGAATGAGCAGTTCTTC; CDR3: CASSTQTGGGNEQFF
V: TRBV28; size: NA; D: NA; J: TRBJ1-1; DNA: TGTGCCAGCAGCCTCCCGAACACTGAAGCTTTCTTT; CDR3: CASSLPNTEAFF
V: TRBV5-1; size: NA; D: TRBD2; J: TRBJ2-7; DNA: TGCGCCAGCAGCATCGCTAGCGGAGGTGGGTACGAGCAGTACTTC; CDR3: CASSIASGGGYEQYF
V: TRBV11-2; size: NA; D: NA; J: TRBJ1-2; DNA: TGTGCCAGCAGCTTAGATACAAATACCCTCTATGGCTACACCTTC; CDR3: CASSLDTNTLYGYTF
V: TRBV27; size: NA; D: TRBD1; J: TRBJ1-1; DNA: TGTGCCAGCAGTAACCGACAGGGCGTCAACACTGAAGCTTTCTTT; CDR3: CASSNRQGVNTEAFF
V: TRBV25-1; size: once; D: TRBD1; J: TRBJ1-2; DNA: TGTGCCAGCAGTGGACAGGGGCATGGCTACACCTTC; CDR3: CASSGQGHGYTF
V: TRBV19; size: NA; D: NA; J: TRBJ1-2; DNA: TGTGCCAGTAGTATGACAGGATTCGCCTATGGCTACACCTTC; CDR3: CASSMTGFAYGYTF
V: TRBV6-6; size: few; D: TRBD1; J: TRBJ1-6; DNA: TGTGCCAGCAGTCGGGACAGCTCCTATAATTCACCCCTCCACTTT; CDR3: CASSRDSSYNSPLHF
V: TRBV19; size: few; D: NA; J: TRBJ1-5; DNA: TGTGCCAGTATCCCCCCACGGGAGGGCGATCATTTT; CDR3: CASIPPREGDHF
V: TRBV6-2/TRBV6-3; size: NA; D: TRBD2; J: TRBJ2-2; DNA: TGTGCCAGCAGTTACGTGGCGGGAGGGCCTCCCGGGGAGCTGTTTTTT; CDR3: CASSYVAGGPPGELFF
V: TRBV2; size: NA; D: NA; J: TRBJ1-6; DNA: TGTGCCAGCACCCTTTCAGGGCGCAATTCACCCCTCCACTTT; CDR3: CASTLSGRNSPLHF
V: TRBV11-1; size: few; D: TRBD1; J: TRBJ2-2; DNA: TGTGCCAGCAGCTTATCCGGGACAGGGGCCGCCGGGGAGCTGTTTTTT; CDR3: CASSLSGTGAAGELFF
V: TRBV6-5; size: NA; D: NA; J: TRBJ2-2; DNA: TGTGCCAGCAGTTACAGCAGGGGAAGGGAGCTGTTTTTT; CDR3: CASSYSRGRELFF
V: TRBV15; size: NA; D: TRBD1; J: TRBJ1-5; DNA: TGTGCCACCAGCAGGGACTCAATTTTAGACAGGGTAGGACAGCCCCAGCATTTT; CDR3: CATSRDSILDRVGQPQHF
V: TRBV5-6; size: medium-sized; D: TRBD2; J: TRBJ2-7; DNA: TGTGCCAGCAGCGCCAGGACTAGCCTCACCCCCGATTACGAGCAGTACTTC; CDR3: CASSARTSLTPDYEQYF
V: TRBV30; size: NA; D: TRBD1; J: TRBJ2-5; DNA: TGTGCCTGGAATAGGGGCAGGGGGCAGCAAGAGACCCAGTACTTC; CDR3: CAWNRGRGQQETQYF
V: TRBV11-2; size: NA; D: TRBD2; J: TRBJ2-7; DNA: TGTGCCAGCAGCTCGACTAGCGGGAAGGGCGAGCAGTACTTC; CDR3: CASSSTSGKGEQYF
V: TRBV5-4; size: NA; D: NA; J: TRBJ1-1; DNA: TGTGCCAGCGGCCTGCGAGGGAACACTGAAGCTTTCTTT; CDR3: CASGLRGNTEAFF
V: TRBV7-3; size: NA; D: TRBD2; J: TRBJ2-3; DNA: TGTGCCAGCAGCCTCCGGCGGGCTAGCGGGAGTCTAAGTGATACGCAGTATTTT; CDR3: CASSLRRASGSLSDTQYF
V: TRBV4-3; size: NA; D: TRBD2; J: TRBJ2-7; DNA: TGCGCCAGCAGCCAAGGGGGGACTAGCGGGAGCTACGAGCAGTACTTC; CDR3: CASSQGGTSGSYEQYF
V: TRBV27; size: NA; D: NA; J: TRBJ2-7; DNA: TGTGCCAGCAGTCCCAGGGGGGCAGGGGTTTACGAGCAGTACTTC; CDR3: CASSPRGAGVYEQYF
V: TRBV3-1/TRBV3-2; size: NA; D: NA; J: TRBJ1-5; DNA: TGTGCCAGCAGCCTCAGGGTCAGTAATCAGCCCCAGCATTTT; CDR3: CASSLRVSNQPQHF
V: TRBV5-1; size: NA; D: NA; J: TRBJ1-1; DNA: TGCGCCAGCACCCGTTTGGGGAGTAACATGAACACTGAAGCTTTCTTT; CDR3: CASTRLGSNMNTEAFF
V: TRBV24-1; size: NA; D: TRBD1; J: TRBJ1-5; DNA: TGTGCCACCCAAGAGGGACAGGGTTCCCACCAGCCCCAGCATTTT; CDR3: CATQEGQGSHQPQHF
V: TRBV19; size: NA; D: TRBD1; J: TRBJ1-5; DNA: TGTGCCAGTAGTACCGCCGGACAGGGACAAAATCAGCCCCAGCATTTT; CDR3: CASSTAGQGQNQPQHF